The TCR beta chain described here comes from a study of siplizumab effects on memory and regulatory T cells. General observations from the study: Apparently more diverse than memory cells, naive T cells also seemed major alloresponse contributors. An assignable phenotype, naive or memory, was missing from roughly 76-95% of proliferating CD4+ or CD8+ clones. Alloreactive sequences whose origin lay in unstimulated CD4+ memory cells were significantly reduced by siplizumab.

This clone was detected only once. Its antigen remains unidentified. Sequencing of each sample assayed approximately 110,000 TCR templates. The method was immunoSEQ multiplex PCR; TCRdb's version includes in-frame clones alone and lacks a portion of them. The data show more than 95,000 clones, more than 85% seen once. The CDR3 covers 13 residues. Germline loops: CDR1 SGHDT, CDR2 YYEEEE. The V gene lost 0 bases and the J gene lost 4 bases, with 6 bases spanning the gap. The chain couples TRBV5-6 to TRBJ2-3; D call uncertain. Sequenced material: Tregs sorted from blood. This receptor was taken from a human donor in good health. The chain's CDR3 is CASSLDYADTQYF. In nucleotides, the CDR3 is TGTGCCAGCAGCTTGGACTACGCAGATACGCAGTATTTT.